A single sample gave rise to the 10 T cell receptor beta chains below, sequenced in a study of blood T cell repertoires in COVID-19. Generated by immunoSEQ multiplex PCR, the TCRdb table keeps only in-frame clones and is missing some. The profile covers approximately 210,000 clones, with about four fifths appearing a single time and around 7.3% taken by the ten largest. The sequenced material came from peripheral blood. The receptor source for this set is a woman between 45 and 60 years old with active or convalescent COVID-19.

This clone turned up a few times. The V call is TRBV5-4, the J call TRBJ1-2; D not resolved. Germline lookup yields CDR1 SGHNT and CDR2 YYREEE (reference sequence). The CDR3 is 13 residues long. V dropped 0 bases and J dropped 3 bases, with 6 bases sitting between them. CDR3 bases: TGTGCCAGCAGCTTGGGTACAGACTATGGCTACACCTTC. Its translation is CASSLGTDYGYTF. Complete variable domain (other parts from reference TRBV5-4 and TRBJ1-2): ETGVTQSPTHLIKTRGQQVTLRCSSQSGHNTVSWYQQALGQGPQFIFQYYREEENGRGNFPPRFSGLQFPNYSSELNVNALELDDSALYLCASSLGTDYGYTFGSGTRLTVV.

This rearrangement joins TRBV28 to TRBJ1-5; TRBD1 is a possible D gene (6 bases). CDR1 and CDR2 from the germline V gene are MDHEN and SYDVKM. V dropped 7 bases and J dropped 0 bases, with 19 bases sitting between them. The CDR3 runs 17 residues. DNA for the CDR3: TGTGCCAGCACCACTCCCGTGGCAGGGGTTAGCAATCAGCCCCAGCATTTT. It specifies CASTTPVAGVSNQPQHF.

The gene calls are TRBV3-1 (or the pseudogene TRBV3-2) and TRBJ2-2; D is uncertain. The CDR3 is made up of 13 amino acids. V shed 4 bases and J shed 6 bases, with 9 bases lying between them. The germline gives CDR1 LGHDT, CDR2 YNNKEL (reference sequence). CDR3 sequence (DNA): TGTGCCAGCAGCCTCAGACACCCCGGGGAGCTGTTTTTT. Protein: CASSLRHPGELFF.

The chain is built from TRBV15 and TRBJ1-5; D gene ambiguous. Trimming removed 1 base from V and 9 bases from J, with 10 bases in between. Germline V gene lookup returns CDR1 LNHNV and CDR2 YYDKDF (reference sequence). This CDR3 has 13 amino acids. The CDR3 DNA reads TGTGCCACCAGCAGAGGACTTTATGGGCCCCAGCATTTT. Protein: CATSRGLYGPQHF.

The chain uses TRBV3-1 (or the pseudogene TRBV3-2) and TRBJ1-5; D remains ambiguous. CDR1 LGHDT and CDR2 YNNKEL come from the germline V gene (reference sequence). The CDR3 is made up of 13 amino acids. Trimming cost V 5 bases and J 2 bases, with 7 bases left between them. CDR3 DNA: TGTGCCAGCAGCTATGAGGGCAATCAGCCCCAGCATTTT. Amino acid sequence: CASSYEGNQPQHF.

The chain couples TRBV5-1 to TRBJ2-3, with D possibly TRBD2 on 5 matching bases. V dropped 3 bases and J dropped 2 bases, with 10 bases sitting between them. Germline V CDR1 and CDR2: SGHRS, YFSETQ. The CDR3 is made up of 14 amino acids. CDR3 in DNA: TGCGCCAGCAGCTCCGAACTAGACACAGATACGCAGTATTTT. Translated, it gives CASSSELDTDTQYF.

V usage is TRBV5-1 and J usage is TRBJ2-3; maybe TRBD2 (6 bases). Trimming shortened V by 1 base and J by 0 bases, and 9 bases separated the two germline ends. The CDR3 runs 15 residues. From germline, CDR1 is SGHRS and CDR2 YFSETQ. Here the CDR3 DNA reads TGCGCCAGCAGCTTGTGGGGGGATAGCACAGATACGCAGTATTTT. Encoded protein: CASSLWGDSTDTQYF.

The chain combines TRBV28 with TRBJ1-5, with D possibly TRBD1 on 6 matching bases. This CDR3 has 15 amino acids. Trimming took 8 bases from V and 5 from J, leaving 19 bases between them. Germline CDR1 reads MDHEN; CDR2 reads SYDVKM. The CDR3 reads CASPPGDHSDQPQHF. CDR3 nucleotide sequence: TGTGCCAGCCCCCCAGGGGATCACAGCGATCAGCCCCAGCATTTT.

With respect to this clone: The identical CDR3 is also encoded by other nucleotide sequences in the sample. J is TRBJ1-1 and V is TRBV29-1, with 7 bases that match TRBD1. This CDR3 has 12 amino acids. Germline trimming cut 4 bases from V and 1 base from J; bases unmatched to any gene: 0. The germline CDR1 and CDR2 sequences are SQVTM and ANQGSEA. The DNA for the CDR3 is TGCAGCGTTGGGACAGGGAACACTGAAGCTTTCTTT. It codes for CSVGTGNTEAFF. Full variable domain (rest looked up from reference TRBV29-1 and TRBJ1-1): SAVISQKPSRDICQRGTSLTIQCQVDSQVTMMFWYRQQPGQSLTLIATANQGSEATYESGFVIDKFPISRPNLTFSTLTVSNMSPEDSSIYLCSVGTGNTEAFFGQGTRLTVV.

This sequence joins TRBV7-2 and TRBJ2-3; 8 bases match TRBD2. CDR3 length: 16 residues. Trimming removed 5 bases from V and 1 base from J; junction bases left unmatched: 8. The germline V gene has CDR1 SGHTA and CDR2 FQGNSA. DNA of the CDR3: TGTGCCAGCAGCACGGGTAAACTAGCGGGCACAGATACGCAGTATTTT. Its translation is CASSTGKLAGTDTQYF. The full variable domain, with the rest looked up from reference TRBV7-2 and TRBJ2-3, is GAGVSQSPSNKVTEKGKDVELRCDPISGHTALYWYRQSLGQGLEFLIYFQGNSAPDKSGLPSDRFSAERTGGSVSTLTIQRTQQEDSAVYLCASSTGKLAGTDTQYFGPGTRLTVL.